A selection of T cell receptor beta chains follows, all from one sample in a study of shared clonotypes between healthy human individuals. Sequenced by immunoSEQ multiplex PCR; TCRdb stores in-frame clones only, minus some. The top ten clones hold around 1.8% of a sample with about 2.2 million clones, roughly 95% of them seen once. The sample was naive CD8+ T cells from PBMCs. The receptor set was obtained from a man aged 18-30 years in good health. Some clones in this sample may be carry-over from other donors' samples. Both conserved end residues are part of each CDR3. A D gene is named only where the DNA matches it firmly. The listing skips clone size in some rows; elsewhere it reads once, few, many or a size class.

j_call	cdr3_length	clone_size	d_call	v_call	cdr3_nt	cdr3_aa
TRBJ2-7	16	-	-	TRBV7-9	TGTGCCAGCAGCCGCAGGACCGCCGGATGGGGCTACGAGCAGTACTTC	CASSRRTAGWGYEQYF
TRBJ2-7	13	once	-	TRBV6-5	TGTGCCAGCAGTTACTCGCAGGAGGTCGAGCAGTACTTC	CASSYSQEVEQYF
TRBJ2-3	16	-	TRBD1	TRBV4-3	TGCGCCAGCAGCCCGTACAGGACAGGGGTAAAAGATACGCAGTATTTT	CASSPYRTGVKDTQYF
TRBJ2-1	14	-	TRBD2	TRBV4-3	TGCGCCAGCAGCCAGGCGAGACTAGCCTATGAGCAGTTCTTC	CASSQARLAYEQFF
TRBJ2-1	13	-	-	TRBV28	TGTGCCAGCAGTTTAATTCTAAACAATGAGCAGTTCTTC	CASSLILNNEQFF
TRBJ2-5	16	-	TRBD1	TRBV7-6	TGTGCCAGCAGCCTGTTCGGGACAGGCTCCCAGGAGACCCAGTACTTC	CASSLFGTGSQETQYF
TRBJ1-1	15	-	-	TRBV5-1	TGCGCCAGCAGCTCGGCTTTGGGTATGAACACTGAAGCTTTCTTT	CASSSALGMNTEAFF
TRBJ2-7	13	-	-	TRBV7-6	TGTGCCAGCAGCAAAGGGACTTGGGGCGAGCAGTACTTC	CASSKGTWGEQYF
TRBJ2-7	16	-	TRBD2	TRBV10-2	TGCGCCAGCAGTGAGTTGGGGACTAGCGGGACCTACGAGCAGTACTTC	CASSELGTSGTYEQYF
TRBJ2-1	15	-	-	TRBV28	TGTGCCAGCAGAGCCCAGGACTGGAGATACAATGAGCAGTTCTTC	CASRAQDWRYNEQFF
TRBJ2-1	19	-	TRBD2	TRBV11-3	TGTGCCAGCAGCTTTTTGACTAGCGGCCATACTTTTTCCTACAATGAGCAGTTCTTC	CASSFLTSGHTFSYNEQFF
TRBJ2-1	14	-	TRBD2	TRBV4-2	TGTGCCAGCAGCCCTTGGGCGGGAGGGAATGAGCAGTTCTTC	CASSPWAGGNEQFF
TRBJ2-7	14	-	-	TRBV21-1	TGTGCCAGCAGCAAACCAGACGGGAAATACGAGCAGTACTTC	CASSKPDGKYEQYF
TRBJ2-5	13	-	TRBD2	TRBV19	TGTGCCAGTAGTGGGCGGGGGGCGGAGACCCAGTACTTC	CASSGRGAETQYF
TRBJ2-1	14	-	-	TRBV5-1	TGCGCCAGCAGCACGGGGACACAATACAATGAGCAGTTCTTC	CASSTGTQYNEQFF
TRBJ1-1	15	-	-	TRBV11-2	TGTGCCAGCAGCCCGCGGGAGACCCACAACACTGAAGCTTTCTTT	CASSPRETHNTEAFF
TRBJ2-5	15	-	-	TRBV11-2	TGTGCCAGCAGCCCGCGCCCGGTTATACAAGAGACCCAGTACTTC	CASSPRPVIQETQYF
TRBJ2-5	14	-	-	TRBV4-1	TGCGCCAGCAGCCAAAGGGCCACCGGGGAGACCCAGTACTTC	CASSQRATGETQYF
TRBJ2-2	13	-	-	TRBV27	TGTGCCAGCAGCTTTTCCCTCACCGGGGAGCTGTTTTTT	CASSFSLTGELFF
TRBJ2-7	15	-	TRBD1	TRBV5-1	TGCGCCAGCAGCGTTTGGACAGGTGGAGCCTACGAGCAGTACTTC	CASSVWTGGAYEQYF
TRBJ2-1	17	-	TRBD1	TRBV5-1	TGCGCCAGCAGCTTGGCCGGTAGGGACAGGGGCCACAATGAGCAGTTCTTC	CASSLAGRDRGHNEQFF
TRBJ2-1	13	-	-	TRBV30	TGTGCCTGGAGTGTGACCAACTTCAATGAGCAGTTCTTC	CAWSVTNFNEQFF
TRBJ2-7	18	-	TRBD2	TRBV15	TGTGCCACCAGCACGCGACTAGCGGGAGGGCCTACCCCCTACGAGCAGTACTTC	CATSTRLAGGPTPYEQYF
TRBJ2-5	14	-	TRBD1	TRBV7-9	TGTGCCAGCAGCTGGGACAGGGGTTTAGAGACCCAGTACTTC	CASSWDRGLETQYF
TRBJ2-2	17	-	TRBD2	TRBV10-3	TGTGCCATCAACCGACTAGCGGGAGAGTCTTTCCCCGGGGAGCTGTTTTTT	CAINRLAGESFPGELFF
TRBJ1-2	12	-	-	TRBV28	TGTGCCAGCACCCCCGCCTACTATGGCTACACCTTC	CASTPAYYGYTF
TRBJ1-3	16	-	-	TRBV28	TGTGCCAGCAGTTTAGTGAAAACAGGGTCGGGAAACACCATATATTTT	CASSLVKTGSGNTIYF
TRBJ2-7	15	-	-	TRBV9	TGTGCCAGCAGCGTAGCTTTTACAGGAAACTACGAGCAGTACTTC	CASSVAFTGNYEQYF
TRBJ1-5	19	few	TRBD1	TRBV7-9	TGTGCCAGCAGCTTTGTCCCGGGACAGGGGACTCAGGGCAATCAGCCCCAGCATTTT	CASSFVPGQGTQGNQPQHF
TRBJ2-7	13	-	-	TRBV11-2	TGTGCCAGCAGCTTAGATAGGGGCTACGAGCAGTACTTC	CASSLDRGYEQYF
TRBJ2-1	16	-	-	TRBV6-1	TGTGCCAGCAGTGACAACCCCGCGGACCCCTACAATGAGCAGTTCTTC	CASSDNPADPYNEQFF
TRBJ1-2	15	-	-	TRBV11-2	TGTGCCAGCAGCCCGCGGACGGATCCGAACTATGGCTACACCTTC	CASSPRTDPNYGYTF